This TCR beta chain comes out of a study of shared clonotypes between healthy human individuals. Profiled with immunoSEQ multiplex PCR; TCRdb holds only in-frame clones, not every one. The sample has over 2 million clones; approximately 95% are singletons. The germline gives CDR1 SGHDT, CDR2 YYEEEE. The CDR3 spans 14 residues. Selected positively for CCR7 and CD45RO-negative, naive CD8 cells excluded terminally differentiated effector memory CD45RA+ cells. All donors were healthy HIV-negative adults lacking recent acute infections or vaccinations. As concerns this clone: At one boundary the junction diverges from the germline segment, which might be a read error.

The origin of this receptor is a man aged 18 to 35 in good health. Sequencing was done on a sample of naive CD8+ T cells sorted from blood. This chain joins TRBV5-6 and TRBJ2-7; 10 nucleotides agree with TRBD2. The CDR3 bases are TGTGCCAGCAGCGTCATGGGGGCCTTAGCGGGAGGCCCCTTC. It translates to CASSVMGALAGGPF.